This passage covers 14 T cell receptor beta chains from one sample sequenced in a study of lymphopenia after photon versus proton radiotherapy. Here immunoSEQ multiplex PCR was the method, and the copy in TCRdb shows in-frame clones only, minus some. Among around 42,000 clones listed, roughly 87% were seen once. The specimen comprised peripheral blood, sampled from a patient treated with photon-based radiotherapy. These receptors all stem from a man in his forties or fifties with gastric cancer.

A remark on this clone: The sample contains more than one DNA sequence encoding this CDR3. The chain has TRBV5-1 and TRBJ1-5; D uncertain. Germline lookup yields CDR1 SGHRS and CDR2 YFSETQ. This CDR3 spans 15 amino acids. Trimming pared 0 bases from V and 0 bases from J, leaving 7 bases between. The CDR3 DNA sequence: TGCGCCAGCAGCTTGGAGGGATATAGCAATCAGCCCCAGCATTTT. This sequence encodes CASSLEGYSNQPQHF.

V is TRBV2 and J is TRBJ1-1, with TRBD1 as a possible D gene (5 bases). In germline, CDR1 is SNHLY, CDR2 FYNNEI. CDR3 length: 12 residues. The germline V and J ends were trimmed by 8 bases and 5 bases, with 12 bases remaining between them. In nucleotides, the CDR3 is TGTGCCAGCGCCAAGGGGCGTACTGAAGCTTTCTTT. Translation gives CASAKGRTEAFF.

This clone turned up a few times. The J gene is TRBJ1-3, the V gene TRBV30; 7 bases match TRBD1. Losses at the gene ends were 0 bases for V and 5 bases for J; bases not matched to a gene: 7. The CDR3 is made up of 15 amino acids. From germline, CDR1 is GTSNPN and CDR2 SVGIG (reference sequence). CDR3 amino acids: CAWSVSGTVRNTIYF. In DNA, the CDR3 is TGTGCCTGGAGTGTATCGGGGACAGTGAGAAACACCATATATTTT.

The rearrangement links TRBV5-1 to TRBJ1-1; D ambiguous. V was trimmed by 5 bases and J by 0 bases, leaving 8 bases between them. This CDR3 is built from 13 residues. Germline V lookup: CDR1 SGHRS, CDR2 YFSETQ. This chain's CDR3 is CASREGLNTEAFF. The DNA of the CDR3 is TGCGCCAGCAGAGAGGGTTTGAACACTGAAGCTTTCTTT.

The chain couples TRBV7-2 to TRBJ2-6; no firm D call. V was pared by 11 bases and J by 2 bases, with 13 bases between. The CDR3 covers 14 residues. CDR1 and CDR2 (germline): SGHTA, FQGNSA. The CDR3 DNA sequence: TGTGCCGGAACAGCCCCCGCTGGGGCCAACGTCCTGACTTTC. It specifies CAGTAPAGANVLTF.

The rearrangement uses TRBV5-5 and TRBJ2-7; D unresolved. The germline CDR1 and CDR2 sequences are SGHKS and YYEKEE (reference sequence). V was trimmed by 4 bases and J by 5 bases, leaving 19 bases between them. This CDR3 is 15 amino acids long. The CDR3 sequence is CASSPRLLAANEQYF. CDR3 DNA sequence: TGTGCCAGCAGCCCTAGACTGTTGGCGGCGAACGAGCAGTACTTC.

CDR3 sequence (DNA): TGTGCCATCCTTCGACAGGGGGAAGGGTACGAGCAGTACTTC. Amino acid sequence: CAILRQGEGYEQYF. The chain recombines TRBV10-3 with TRBJ2-7; 9 bases are a match to TRBD1. The CDR3 is 14 amino acids. Losses at the gene ends were 8 bases for V and 4 bases for J; bases not matched to a gene: 9. The germline V gene has CDR1 ENHRY and CDR2 SYGVKD.

The chain carries TRBV7-3 and TRBJ1-5; 7 bases line up with TRBD1. The CDR3 consists of 16 residues. V lost 4 bases to trimming and J lost 3 bases; unmatched junction nucleotides: 9. The germline V gene has CDR1 SGHTA and CDR2 FQGTGA. Here the CDR3 reads CASSSAPTGFNQPQHF. The CDR3 DNA reads TGTGCCAGCAGCTCAGCCCCGACAGGGTTCAATCAGCCCCAGCATTTT.

V is TRBV19 and J is TRBJ1-5; maybe TRBD1 (5 bases). Germline CDR1 is LNHDA and CDR2 is SQIVND (reference sequence). V was trimmed by 4 bases and J by 6 bases, leaving 16 bases between them. The CDR3 is made up of 15 amino acids. CDR3 DNA sequence: TGTGCCAGTAGTACTTCCGGGACCTTCCCTCAGCCCCAGCATTTT. This gives the protein CASSTSGTFPQPQHF.

This chain joins TRBV29-1 and TRBJ1-2; 7 nucleotides agree with TRBD1. Germline V gene data show CDR1 as SQVTM and CDR2 as ANQGSEA. After removal of 3 bases from V and 9 bases from J, the junction contained 10 bases not matched to a gene. The CDR3 is 13 amino acids. CDR3 protein: CSVDFGTDLSYTF. The CDR3 bases are TGCAGCGTTGACTTCGGGACAGACTTAAGCTACACCTTC.

This sequence joins TRBV4-1 and TRBJ2-7; TRBD2 matches at 8 bases. The V gene end was trimmed by 0 bases and the J gene end by 2 bases; junction bases not matched to a gene: 6. Germline-derived CDR1 and CDR2 are MGHRA and YSYEKL. This CDR3 spans 16 amino acids. For the CDR3, the DNA is TGCGCCAGCAGCCAAGATGCGGCGGGGGGACCCTACGAGCAGTACTTC. Its protein product is CASSQDAAGGPYEQYF.

This clone came up once. The V and J genes are TRBV10-3 and TRBJ1-1; TRBD1 might be the D (5 bases). The CDR3 totals 14 residues. Deletions cut 6 bases from V and 1 base from J, with 12 bases between. In germline, CDR1 is ENHRY, CDR2 SYGVKD. The CDR3 loop is CAIRKGSPNTEAFF. In DNA form, the CDR3 reads TGTGCCATCAGGAAGGGGAGCCCGAACACTGAAGCTTTCTTT.

The chain uses TRBV15 and TRBJ1-4; tentative D call: TRBD1 (5 bases). The CDR3 totals 16 residues. Germline V gene lookup returns CDR1 LNHNV and CDR2 YYDKDF (reference sequence). V lost 2 bases to trimming and J lost 5 bases, with 15 bases between them. The CDR3 region has the DNA TGTGCCACCAGCAGACTCCTCGACAGCAGGAATGAAAAACTGTTTTTT. Residues: CATSRLLDSRNEKLFF.

The chain recombines TRBV10-3 with TRBJ2-7, with 8 bases identical to TRBD2. The CDR3 loop spans 12 amino acids. V lost 4 bases, J lost 7 bases, and 3 bases stayed unmatched. Germline CDR1 reads ENHRY; CDR2 reads SYGVKD. CDR3 DNA: TGTGCCATCAGTGCGGGGGGGCGGGAGCAGTACTTC. This codes for CAISAGGREQYF.